Following are 14 T cell receptor beta chains from one sample sequenced in a study of early T cells in non-severe SARS-CoV-2 infection. One entry per CDR3 protein results from TCRdb running MiXCR on the 5' RACE reads. The sample lists roughly 51,000 distinct CDR3 sequences, 6.2% seen once, with roughly 3.9% in the top ten. What was sequenced was whole blood. The source of these receptors is an adult who was a healthcare worker with PCR-confirmed SARS-CoV-2 infection or an uninfected control (not recorded which).

For this clonotype: A read error is possible here, since a much larger clone lies one base away. The V gene is TRBV6-6, the J gene TRBJ1-2; D remains ambiguous. The V gene's germline CDR1 is MNHNY and CDR2 SVGAGI (reference sequence). The CDR3 is made up of 11 amino acids. CDR3 sequence (DNA): TGTACCAGCAGTTACACCTATGGCTACACCTTC. This codes for CTSSYTYGYTF.

This clonotype appeared a few times. V usage is TRBV19 and J usage is TRBJ2-3; TRBD1 matches at 8 bases. CDR1 and CDR2 from the germline V gene are LNHDA and SQIVND (reference sequence). The V gene end was trimmed by 6 bases and the J gene end by 6 bases; junction bases not matched to a gene: 14. There are 16 residues in the CDR3. The CDR3 loop reads CASRVLGQGRGDTQYF. The CDR3 DNA sequence: TGTGCCAGTAGAGTACTTGGACAGGGAAGAGGGGATACGCAGTATTTT.

This clonotype occurred a few times. The chain joins TRBV6-5 to TRBJ2-7, with TRBD1 matching 7 bases. The CDR3 runs to 17 residues. With 2 bases clipped from V and 6 bases from J, the junction kept 16 bases outside the gene matches. Germline values: CDR1 MNHEY, CDR2 SVGAGI. CDR3 amino acids: CASSYLGVGRGFGEQYF. As DNA, the CDR3 is TGTGCCAGCAGTTACCTCGGAGTGGGCAGGGGGTTCGGCGAGCAGTACTTC.

This chain links TRBV27 with TRBJ1-6; possibly TRBD1 for D (5 bases). The CDR3 is made up of 15 amino acids. Trimming removed 6 bases from V and 5 bases from J, with 14 bases in between. Per germline, CDR1 MNHEY and CDR2 SMNVEV (reference sequence). The CDR3 region has the DNA TGTGCCAGCAGGACTTCTGGGGGAAATAATTCACCCCTCCACTTT. Its translation is CASRTSGGNNSPLHF.

This chain connects TRBV6-2 or TRBV6-3 to TRBJ2-7; TRBD1 aligns across 11 bases. The germline V gene has CDR1 MNHEY and CDR2 SVGEGT. V lost 5 bases to trimming and J lost 5 bases; unmatched junction nucleotides: 5. The CDR3 loop spans 14 amino acids. The CDR3 region has the DNA TGTGCCAGCAGTACTGGACAGGGGGCGGACGAGCAGTACTTC. Translated, it gives CASSTGQGADEQYF.

This clonotype was observed a few times. The chain joins TRBV20-1 to TRBJ1-6; D gene ambiguous. The CDR3 covers 18 residues. V lost 3 bases to trimming and J lost 0 bases, with 18 bases between them. CDR1 and CDR2 from the germline V gene are DFQATT and SNEGSKA (reference sequence). This CDR3 reads CSASSPGRGSSYNSPLHF. CDR3 DNA sequence: TGCAGTGCTAGTTCCCCCGGCCGCGGGAGCTCCTATAATTCACCCCTCCACTTT.

Many counts were recorded for this clonotype. The chain uses TRBV18 and TRBJ2-3, with no clear D. Germline values: CDR1 KGHSH, CDR2 LQKENI. Deletions cut 1 base from V and 0 bases from J, with 11 bases between. The CDR3 extends over 16 amino acids. In DNA form, the CDR3 reads TGTGCCAGCTCACCACTGCCAGGCTCTAGCACAGATACGCAGTATTTT. Translated, it gives CASSPLPGSSTDTQYF.

This clonotype has a count of ten or more. The CDR3 loop is CASREGNTEAFF. The CDR3 nucleotides read TGTGCCAGTAGAGAGGGGAACACTGAAGCTTTCTTT. The rearrangement joins TRBV19 to TRBJ1-1; D remains ambiguous. V was clipped by 6 bases and J by 1 base, with 6 bases between them. Germline loops: CDR1 LNHDA, CDR2 SQIVND (reference sequence). The CDR3 contains 12 residues.

The rearrangement links TRBV5-4 to TRBJ1-2; maybe TRBD1 (5 bases). The germline V and J ends were trimmed by 4 bases and 3 bases, with 10 bases remaining between them. Germline CDR1 and CDR2: SGHNT and YYREEE (reference sequence). The CDR3 is made up of 13 amino acids. The CDR3 bases are TGTGCCAGCAGCGTGACAGAGTACTATGGCTACACCTTC. Protein sequence: CASSVTEYYGYTF.

The table lists this clonotype with a few counts. This chain joins TRBV28 and TRBJ2-4; D may be TRBD1 (6 bases). The CDR3 runs 15 residues. CDR1 is MDHEN and CDR2 is SYDVKM in the germline V gene. V was clipped by 4 bases and J by 0 bases, with 10 bases between them. CDR3 residues: CASSSQGIAKNIQYF. For the CDR3, the DNA is TGTGCCAGCAGTTCACAGGGTATAGCCAAAAACATTCAGTACTTC.

This clonotype appeared many times. This sequence joins TRBV9 and TRBJ2-2; D is possibly TRBD1 (6 bases). The germline gives CDR1 SGDLS, CDR2 YYNGEE. This CDR3 contains 15 residues. V dropped 3 bases and J dropped 0 bases, with 9 bases sitting between them. Here the CDR3 reads CASSAQGSNTGELFF. The CDR3 bases are TGTGCCAGCAGCGCACAGGGATCGAACACCGGGGAGCTGTTTTTT.

V usage is TRBV7-6 and J usage is TRBJ2-7; 7 nucleotides align to TRBD2. The CDR3 length is 15 residues. J gave up 6 bases and V 5 bases, and 13 bases lay outside the gene matches. Germline CDR1 and CDR2: SGHVS and FNYEAQ. This CDR3 is CASSGLEQASSEQYF. In DNA form, the CDR3 reads TGTGCCAGCAGCGGACTAGAGCAGGCTTCTTCCGAGCAGTACTTC.

This clonotype was counted between two and nine times. The J gene is TRBJ2-5, the V gene TRBV10-3; D is undetermined. The V and J ends lost 2 bases and 3 bases respectively, with 7 bases between them. The V gene's germline CDR1 is ENHRY and CDR2 SYGVKD. The CDR3 sequence is 13 residues long. The CDR3 spells CAISERSKETQYF. Here the CDR3 DNA reads TGTGCCATCAGTGAGCGATCGAAAGAGACCCAGTACTTC.

This chain joins TRBV15 and TRBJ2-1, with D unresolved. This CDR3 has 13 amino acids. The V end lost 5 bases, the J end lost 7 bases, and 12 bases lay between the germline ends. Germline CDR1 reads LNHNV; CDR2 reads YYDKDF (reference sequence). As DNA, the CDR3 is TGTGCCACCAGCCCTACCCGCTTTAATGAGCAGTTCTTC. Its translation: CATSPTRFNEQFF.